This TCR beta chain was observed in a study of regulatory T cells in long-lasting Graves disease. V lost 3 bases and J 2 bases, leaving 10 bases between the germline ends. This CDR3 is 14 amino acids long. Time point described: newly diagnosed GD, antithyroid drugs for less than 3 months. With RNA extracted from PBMCs as input, the TCR library was made. HTBI primers from iRepertoire and Arm-PCR of CDR3 regions yielded the TCR beta libraries. TCRdb used MiXCR to reprocess the multiplex PCR reads, holding one entry per CDR3 protein. The sample yields 400,000 to 550,000 distinct CDR3 sequences, about a sixth seen once. These sequences were also reported in another study, on T cells in Graves' hyperthyroidism and ophthalmopathy. From that report: HTBI primers were employed in a first-round RT-PCR of the TCR CDR3.

Sequencing was performed on peripheral blood mononuclear cells (PBMCs), taken at new diagnosis, from a patient treated with antithyroid drugs. This TCR was recovered from a woman under 30 with Graves disease. The J gene is TRBJ2-5, the V gene TRBV12-3 or TRBV12-4; possibly TRBD2 for D (5 bases). CDR3 sequence reads: CASSFRTGQETQYF. CDR3 DNA sequence: TGTGCCAGCAGTTTCCGGACGGGACAAGAGACCCAGTACTTC.